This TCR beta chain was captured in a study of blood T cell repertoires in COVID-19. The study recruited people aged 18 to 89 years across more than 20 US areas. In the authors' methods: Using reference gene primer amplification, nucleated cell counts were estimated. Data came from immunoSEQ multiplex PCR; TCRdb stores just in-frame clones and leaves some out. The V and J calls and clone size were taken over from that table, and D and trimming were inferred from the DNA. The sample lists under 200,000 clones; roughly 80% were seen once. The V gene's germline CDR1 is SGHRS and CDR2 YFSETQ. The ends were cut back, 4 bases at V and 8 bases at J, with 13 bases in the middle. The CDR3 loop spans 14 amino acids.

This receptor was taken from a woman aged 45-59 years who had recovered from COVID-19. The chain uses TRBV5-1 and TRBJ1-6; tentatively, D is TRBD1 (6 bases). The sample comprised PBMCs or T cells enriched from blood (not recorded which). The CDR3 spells CASSIQGQDSPLHF. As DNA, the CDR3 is TGCGCCAGCAGCATCCAGGGGCAGGATTCACCCCTCCACTTT.